This T cell receptor (beta chain) was identified in a study of T-cell reconstitution after alpha-beta-depleted transplantation in children. This clonotype was picked up a small number of times. V lost 3 bases, J lost 5 bases, and 14 bases lay in between. Germline values: CDR1 DFQATT, CDR2 SNEGSKA (reference sequence). The CDR3 length is 14 residues. As it was prepared, the TCRbeta library received unique molecular identifiers. TCRdb recomputed calls from the PCR reads with MiXCR, one row per CDR3 protein. The data contain some 600,000 distinct CDR3 sequences, roughly 15% of them singletons. The clonotype comes from a human donor who donated a stem cell graft to a child with acute myeloid leukemia. The gene calls are TRBV20-1 and TRBJ1-5; tentatively, D is TRBD1 (5 bases). The material sequenced was PBMCs from the stem cell graft donor, taken from the stem cell graft. The CDR3 DNA follows: TGCAGTGCTAGTGGTGGGGGGGGGTATCAGCCCCAGCATTTT. Translated: CSASGGGGYQPQHF.